This T cell receptor beta chain comes out of a study of PD-1 blockade in mismatch repair-deficient tumors. Assay: immunoSEQ multiplex PCR; the TCRdb copy retains only in-frame clones and omits some. The data contain approximately 10,000 clones, roughly nine tenths of them singletons. Germline CDR1 SGHTA, CDR2 FQGTGA. CDR3 length: 21 residues. V lost 0 bases, J lost 1 base, and 14 bases stayed unmatched. Points on this clone: The antigen is undetermined.

The time point here: approximately 10-day in vitro stimulation with candidate mutation-associated neoantigen peptide 1. TCR sequencing covered a few patients who responded to pembrolizumab. J is TRBJ2-1 and V is TRBV7-3; 11 bases fit TRBD2. The sample here was cells cultured in vitro, taken from a patient treated with pembrolizumab. The sequence was collected from an adult with mismatch repair-deficient cancer. CDR3 sequence reads: CASSLTGTGLLAGDSYNEQFF. CDR3 coding DNA: TGTGCCAGCAGCTTAACGGGAACGGGATTACTAGCGGGAGATTCCTACAATGAGCAGTTCTTC.